The 9 T cell receptor beta chains below were found in one sample sequenced in a study of T cells in Graves' hyperthyroidism and ophthalmopathy. It was RNA transcripts that yielded the amplified TCR beta CDR3 regions. The study used the HTBI primer set for a first-round RT-PCR of the TCR CDR3. TCRdb recomputed calls from the multiplex PCR reads with MiXCR, one row per CDR3 protein. This sample has 700,000 to 950,000 distinct CDR3 sequences, with 30% to 40% found just once. Sequenced: blood. These receptors originate from a woman between 40 and 55 years old with Graves' hyperthyroidism.

This clonotype was detected only a few times. Possible read error: a much larger clone is one base away. The CDR3 nucleotides read TGCAGCGTTGAAAAAGCGGGACTCTTTTACGAGCAGTACTTC. Its translation: CSVEKAGLFYEQYF. The V gene is TRBV29-1, the J gene TRBJ2-7; 7 nucleotides line up with TRBD2. This CDR3 region has 14 residues. Trimming took 2 bases from V and 4 from J; bases not matched to a gene: 8. Germline CDR1 SQVTM, CDR2 ANQGSEA.

The chain joins TRBV6-5 to TRBJ1-2, with D tentatively TRBD1 (6 bases). The germline gives CDR1 MNHEY, CDR2 SVGAGI. There are 15 residues in the CDR3. V was cut by 5 bases and J by 6 bases, with 19 bases left in between. CDR3 nucleotides: TGTGCCAGCAGTGAAGGGTGGGGGGCGCAGAATGGCTACACCTTC. Amino acid sequence: CASSEGWGAQNGYTF.

This chain uses TRBV2 with TRBJ1-2; a possible D gene is TRBD1 (5 bases). The germline V and J ends were trimmed by 8 bases and 2 bases, with 21 bases remaining between them. CDR3 length: 16 amino acids. CDR1 is SNHLY, CDR2 FYNNEI, per germline. CDR3 DNA sequence: TGTGCCAGCTCACCGAGTGTAGTGGGGACCAACTATGGCTACACCTTC. Residues: CASSPSVVGTNYGYTF.

This clonotype was seen repeatedly, ten times or more. The chain carries TRBV7-2 and TRBJ2-7, with TRBD1 matching over 9 bases. CDR3 length equals 16 residues. V was pared by 6 bases and J by 1 base, with 10 bases of the junction left unmatched. Germline CDR1 SGHTA, CDR2 FQGNSA. The CDR3 DNA reads TGTGCCAGCAGTCGCAACCCGGGACAGGGATCCTACGAGCAGTACTTC. Its protein product is CASSRNPGQGSYEQYF.

A word on this clonotype: A read error may explain this, as a much larger clone is one base away. The chain joins TRBV19 to TRBJ2-5; D perhaps matches TRBD2 (5 bases). This CDR3 is 13 amino acids long. Germline lookup yields CDR1 LNHDA and CDR2 SQIVND (reference sequence). V was trimmed by 8 bases and J by 3 bases, leaving 13 bases between them. The CDR3 protein is CASAGRLKETQYF. Here the CDR3 DNA reads TGTGCCAGTGCGGGCAGGCTGAAAGAGACCCAGTACTTC.

This clonotype was counted only a few times. The chain is built from TRBV7-8 and TRBJ1-3; 10 bases fit TRBD1. The trim removed 5 bases at V and 4 bases at J, leaving 5 bases unmatched. The CDR3 covers 15 residues. CDR1 and CDR2 (germline): SGHVS, FQNEAQ. The CDR3 bases are TGTGCCAGCAGCAAGGGACAGGGGCAGGGAAACACCATATATTTT. This sequence encodes CASSKGQGQGNTIYF.

V usage is TRBV2 and J usage is TRBJ1-5, with TRBD1 matching 7 bases. The CDR3 extends over 16 amino acids. J was trimmed by 4 bases and V by 5 bases; bases with no gene match: 11. CDR1 SNHLY and CDR2 FYNNEI come from the germline V gene. CDR3 sequence: CASSFGRGLGNQPQHF. CDR3 nucleotides: TGTGCCAGCAGTTTCGGGAGGGGGCTAGGAAATCAGCCCCAGCATTTT.

The V call is TRBV2, the J call TRBJ2-7, with 7 bases identical to TRBD2. V gave up 4 bases and J gave up 2 bases; unmatched junction bases: 8. Looked up from germline, CDR1 is SNHLY and CDR2 is FYNNEI. The CDR3 is 15 amino acids. The CDR3 loop reads CASSAKLGGTYEQYF. The DNA for the CDR3 is TGTGCCAGCAGTGCCAAACTCGGGGGGACCTACGAGCAGTACTTC.

This clonotype was picked up a small number of times. This chain links TRBV5-6 with TRBJ2-5; 9 bases line up with TRBD1. Per the germline V gene, CDR1 is SGHDT and CDR2 is YYEEEE. The CDR3 loop spans 15 amino acids. V was clipped by 2 bases and J by 5 bases; unmatched bases: 7. In DNA, the CDR3 is TGTGCCAGCAGCTTAGGGACAGGGTTATGGGAGACCCAGTACTTC. Encoded protein: CASSLGTGLWETQYF.